Reported below is one T cell receptor (beta chain). Using immunoSEQ multiplex PCR, the repertoire was profiled, and TCRdb retains in-frame clones only, with some absent. The repertoire holds 280,000 or so clones, with roughly 90% as singletons. This CDR3 region has 15 residues. This record belongs to a study of cytomegalovirus exposure and HLA in healthy donors. The receptor comes from a woman between 18 and 29 years old in good health and CMV-seronegative. The chain combines TRBV21-1 with TRBJ2-1; the table assigns TRBD2, which was not confirmed against the DNA. TRBV21-1 is a pseudogene. Sample: PBMCs. Here the CDR3 reads CASSKVERFYNEQFF. The DNA for the CDR3 is TGTGCCAGCAGCAAAGTCGAGCGGTTCTACAATGAGCAGTTCTTC.